Described below is a single T cell receptor (beta chain) sequence and its context. Which antigen it targets is not known. Base-call qualities are not available, and no considerably larger clone is one nucleotide away. Receptor libraries were prepared by the immunoSEQ multiplex PCR assay. For the multiplex PCR, a mixture combining 60 forward primers for TCR Vbeta segments and 13 reverse primers for TCR Jbeta segments was used. A multiplex PCR assay on genomic DNA amplified the CDR3 region of rearranged TCR beta genes. On the Illumina HiSeq System, the amplified TCR beta libraries were sequenced as 87-base-pair reads. In the original analysis: A later analysis tallied some 79 million unique TCR beta chains across the 666 repertoires, and about 10 million of those chains were shared by two or more donors. Raw reads were error-corrected and collapsed into unique sequences by a nearest-neighbor algorithm in which closely related sequences were merged to remove PCR and sequencing errors. CDR3 sequences were aligned to IMGT reference sequences to assign V, D and J gene segments. Each retained sequence needed at least a six-nucleotide match to both a V gene segment and a J gene segment. Rearrangements were classified as productive when the CDR3 lacked stop codons and remained in frame with V and J, and all other rearrangements were classified as non-productive. Following IMGT convention, CDR3 was defined as the stretch from the second conserved V-encoded cysteine up to the conserved J-encoded phenylalanine. The earlier analysis of 500 to 650 of the donors excluded any sequence lacking an unambiguous match to a single V gene segment. An earlier analysis of 450 to 650 of the donors called V segments functional above 56.7% productive rearrangements and segregating when the between-donor standard deviation exceeded 5%. A statistical classification framework was built to diagnose cytomegalovirus status from the catalog of TCR beta chain sequences. A later analysis assigned V and J genes by comparing TCR nucleotide sequences with IMGT/GENE-DB human TR gene sequences. Using the TCRdist pipeline, a later analysis assigned CDR3 sequences along with most-parsimonious VDJ recombination scenarios. A later analysis defined each TCR beta chain by its CDR3 amino acid sequence plus V-gene family, and excluded reads lacking a unique V-gene family. To address suspected cross-contamination and a sequencing artifact, a later analysis removed a few hundred highly shared, low-generation-probability nucleotide sequences. In a later analysis, a clonal expansion index was calculated for each public chain from normalized within-repertoire ranks of inferred template counts. Generation probabilities in a later analysis came from a VDJ recombination model fitted to out-of-frame rearrangements, and those results were checked against IGoR. In a later analysis, hypergeometric tests were used to score TCR-TCR, TCR-HLA and TCR-CMV co-occurrence, with a repertoire-size bias correction applied to TCR pairs. False discovery rates were estimated in a later analysis by permuting HLA or CMV assignments 20 times. In a later analysis, co-occurring TCRs were grouped using DBSCAN, with TCRdist sequence similarity added in when clustering inside HLA-allele-positive subsets. Repertoires with fewer than 30,000 or more than 120,000 public chains, plus five repertoires with anomalous nucleotide sharing, were excluded from co-occurrence clustering. TCRdb took over this immuneACCESS table, retaining in-frame rearrangements with V and J assigned. Such tables are incomplete; in checked studies, under half of the missing clones stem from an unresolved V gene, and the remainder is unexplained. V, J and clone size are taken as reported in that table, and D and trimming were inferred from the DNA itself. Here the sample has 150,000 to 200,000 clones; more than 70% occur a single time. The ten biggest clones cover 2.5% to 3.5% of the sample.

This sample was taken from a study of cytomegalovirus exposure and HLA in healthy donors (dated 2017 in TCRdb). Background for the entire study: An earlier analysis of approximately 590 of the donors reported approximately 270 Gb of sequence data and around 110 million unique TCR beta sequences from about 179 million T cells. An early release covering just under 650 HLA-typed donors comprised approximately 300 gigabases of sequencing data and roughly 86 million unique TCR sequences. Among the roughly 370 genotyped donors, around 81% belonged to the genetic ancestry cluster associated with self-reported Caucasian donors. The study was designed to test whether signatures of past pathogen exposure could be identified by cataloging public T cell receptors. The study profiled the T cell repertoires of about 640 subjects by immunosequencing and related them to cytomegalovirus serostatus. Besides the first cohort of approximately 670 subjects, a separate validation cohort made up of over 95 different subjects was used. The study combined high-throughput TCR immunosequencing, statistical association of individual TCRs with disease status, and machine learning to predict cytomegalovirus infection status. A later analysis re-analyzed previously published TCR beta repertoires from roughly 690 donors and added high-resolution HLA genotyping to study TCR occurrence patterns. The later analysis used no new phenotypic data to find candidate immune exposures, relying instead on TCR beta sequences and their occurrence across donors. In an earlier analysis of more than 550 of the donors, high-throughput TCR beta sequencing was used to judge whether each TCR beta V gene segment behaved as functional or pseudogenic. Donor age, sex, ethnicity and CMV serostatus were collected together with the repertoire data. Genome-wide SNP genotypes for about 65% of the 666 donors were used in a later genetic analysis, which treated that subset as a discovery cohort. Every repertoire in the discovery cohort had been generated on one and the same sequencing platform. HLA typing covered class I and class II loci at four-digit resolution. The number of donors typed differed by locus, with about 620-630 for A, B, C, DRB1 and DQB1, roughly 520 for DQA1, 606 for DPA1, and some 470 for DPB1. Roughly 5 DR-DQ haplotypes were treated as single units for association and clustering because of strong linkage in the cohort. Among several hundred genotyped donors of the cohort, an average of approximately 220,000 unique TCR beta nucleotide sequences was sequenced per donor, of which approximately 18% were non-productive.

Overall study results and their limits: Presence/absence analyses assumed roughly uniform sequencing depth across donors, an assumption that may not hold. Because HLA typing was missing for some donors at each locus, association tests included only the typed subset. When HLA alleles, especially DR and DQ, strongly co-occurred, attributing TCR associations to individual alleles was difficult. Most TCR sequences were observed very rarely across donors, whereas some public TCRs were present in many individuals. A further reported finding was that TCR beta sequences accurately predicted the HLA-A and HLA-B alleles for most subjects in the first cohort. According to a later analysis, most CMV-associated TCR beta chains appeared to be HLA-restricted, and the HLA associations seemed to be driven largely by CMV exposure. In the study, around 160 TCR beta chains were listed as associated with cytomegalovirus. According to a later genetic analysis, donors in an Asian-associated ancestry cluster had fewer N-insertions in productive TCRs than the approximately 670-donor mean. For the cohort, immune exposure information was limited to CMV serostatus. According to the authors, the approach could potentially be generalized to other disease states and immunological phenotypes. In a later analysis, several top co-occurrence clusters were reported to appear linked to parvovirus B19, influenza, CMV and Epstein-Barr virus. Linkage disequilibrium might explain the correlated functional status among segregating V segments, but an unknown experimental factor could not be ruled out. At a false discovery rate of 0.05, a later analysis linked 16,951 TCR beta sequences to specific HLA alleles. A group of highly shared sequence variants was considered likely to be a technical artifact of the sequencing pipeline. A few of the identified cytomegalovirus-associated TCR beta chains were confirmed in vitro to be specific for cytomegalovirus antigens. The cohort was sequenced for TCR beta chains only, and without alpha or paired-chain data the features that could be detected were limited. The classifier was reported to diagnose cytomegalovirus status with high specificity and sensitivity in both the original and validation cohorts. Because counts were too low, about 18 rarely observed V segments, including chromosome 9 orphons, were excluded from the earlier analysis of fewer than 650 of the donors. A later analysis found that TCR association rates varied across HLA loci, with DRB1 alleles showing the most associated TCRs and HLA-C alleles the fewest. Compared with equally common non-associated chains, HLA-associated TCR beta chains in a later analysis were more clonally expanded and had lower generation probabilities. In an earlier analysis of over 550 of the donors, most TCR beta V segments were observed in productive rearrangements about 90% or about 30% of the time, broadly matching IMGT annotations. An association between a missense DCLRE1C variant and V-gene and J-gene trimming of TCR beta chains was found in a later genetic analysis and replicated in an independent cohort.

The cohort was made up of several hundred healthy bone marrow donors. At the time of sampling, every cohort member was nominally healthy, though immune exposures that went unrecorded were likely present. The donor tested CMV seronegative and was one of the 352 seronegative cohort members. Every donor gave a peripheral blood sample, and the peripheral blood mononuclear cells from that sample were used for TCR beta sequencing. The Qiagen DNeasy Blood Extraction Kit was used to extract genomic DNA from the blood cell samples. The sequencing input was PBMCs. The source is a male donor in good health and CMV-seronegative.

The nucleotide sequence is given as TGTGCCAGCAGCTTAATAGGCCAGGGGGTCAACACTGAAGCTTTCTTT. Its product reads: CASSLIGQGVNTEAFF. The V and J genes are TRBV7-3 and TRBJ1-1; the central 7 bases match TRBD1. Germline trimming: 1 base from V, 2 bases from J; junction bases outside gene matches: 7. CDR3 length: 16 amino acids, cysteine to phenylalanine. The kept DNA is CDR3 alone, 48 bases in frame from the first base. CDR1 and CDR2, per the germline V gene, are SGHTA and FQGTGA.